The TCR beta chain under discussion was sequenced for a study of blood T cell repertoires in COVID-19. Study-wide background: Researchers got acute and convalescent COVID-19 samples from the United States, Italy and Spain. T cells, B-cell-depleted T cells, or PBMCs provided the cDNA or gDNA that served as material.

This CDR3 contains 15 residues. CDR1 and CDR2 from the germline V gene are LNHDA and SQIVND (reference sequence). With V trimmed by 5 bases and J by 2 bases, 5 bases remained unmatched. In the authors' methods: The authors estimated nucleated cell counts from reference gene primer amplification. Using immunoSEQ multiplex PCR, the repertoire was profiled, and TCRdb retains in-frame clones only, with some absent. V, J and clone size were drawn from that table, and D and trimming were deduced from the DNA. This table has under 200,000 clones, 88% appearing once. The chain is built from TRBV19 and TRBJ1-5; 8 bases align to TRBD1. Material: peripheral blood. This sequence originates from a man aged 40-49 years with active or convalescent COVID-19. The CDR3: CASSHVGQGNQPQHF. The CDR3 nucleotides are TGTGCCAGTAGTCACGTGGGACAGGGCAATCAGCCCCAGCATTTT.